The 27 T cell receptor beta chains reported below all come from one sample, sequenced in a study of T cell responses to AZD1222 COVID-19 vaccine (dated by TCRdb to the early 2020s). The library was produced with the immunoSEQ multiplex PCR assay. What TCRdb holds here is the immuneACCESS table cut down to in-frame rearrangements. Part of the clones is not present; checked against another copy, under half of the missing clones reflect an unresolved V gene, and the others are unexplained. A total of 100,000 or so clones appear in this sample, around 95% of them only once. The ten most abundant clones make up around 2% of the sample. The time point label, read with the paper, signifies: baseline before first vaccination. This sample comprised peripheral blood, obtained on day 0 of AZD1222 vaccination. These TCRs come from an adult in good health.

The chain has TRBV19 and TRBJ2-5; a possible D gene is TRBD1 (5 bases). Germline V gene data show CDR1 as LNHDA and CDR2 as SQIVND (reference sequence). The CDR3 extends over 13 amino acids. Deletions cut 5 bases from V and 5 bases from J, with 12 bases between. CDR3 coding DNA: TGTGCCAGTAGTCCACGGACAAGGGAGACCCAGTACTTC. It yields the protein CASSPRTRETQYF.

The chain combines TRBV4-1 with TRBJ2-5; 9 bases are shared with TRBD2. Germline-derived CDR1 and CDR2 are MGHRA and YSYEKL. The V segment lost 8 bases and the J segment 7 bases; nucleotides outside the gene matches: 8. This CDR3 is built from 13 residues. The CDR3 DNA reads TGCGCCAGCGCTCTAGCGGGGCTGGGGACCCAGTACTTC. It specifies CASALAGLGTQYF.

V gene TRBV19 combines with J gene TRBJ1-2; the D is unclear. V was clipped by 2 bases and J by 8 bases, with 12 bases between them. Germline V CDR1 and CDR2: LNHDA, SQIVND (reference sequence). The CDR3 is 13 residues long. Here the CDR3 reads CASSITEAGGYTF. CDR3 nucleotide sequence: TGTGCCAGTAGTATAACGGAGGCGGGCGGCTACACCTTC.

J is TRBJ1-4 and V is TRBV4-2, with D possibly being TRBD1 (6 bases). CDR1 is LGHNA, CDR2 YNFKEQ, per germline. This CDR3 contains 16 residues. With 0 bases removed from V and 6 bases from J, the gap between germline ends came to 14 bases. CDR3 DNA: TGTGCCAGCAGCCAAGATTGGGTAGGGGGAGATGAAAAACTGTTTTTT. Its translation is CASSQDWVGGDEKLFF.

The V call is TRBV9, the J call TRBJ1-2; no clear D gene. CDR1 SGDLS and CDR2 YYNGEE come from the germline V gene. V lost 3 bases and J 2 bases, leaving 5 bases between the germline ends. The CDR3 spans 12 residues. The CDR3 DNA reads TGTGCCAGCAGCGCCGGAAACTATGGCTACACCTTC. It is translated as CASSAGNYGYTF.

This chain links TRBV6-2 or TRBV6-3 with TRBJ2-3; 9 bases align to TRBD2. The V and J ends lost 5 bases and 2 bases, in that order; junction bases with no gene match: 8. From germline, CDR1 is MNHEY and CDR2 SVGEGT. The CDR3 totals 16 residues. The CDR3 region is CASSAPAGGPTDTQYF. The DNA of the CDR3 is TGTGCCAGCAGTGCCCCGGCGGGAGGGCCCACAGATACGCAGTATTTT.

The J gene is TRBJ1-1, the V gene TRBV25-1, with D tentatively TRBD1 (5 bases). V dropped 3 bases and J dropped 10 bases, with 21 bases sitting between them. The germline CDR1 and CDR2 sequences are MGHDK and SYGVNS. CDR3 length: 15 amino acids. CDR3 loop: CASSEKGTVSQVAFF. Written as DNA, the CDR3 is TGTGCCAGCAGTGAGAAGGGGACCGTATCCCAGGTAGCTTTCTTT. Drawing the rest from reference TRBV25-1 and TRBJ1-1, the complete variable domain is EADIYQTPRYLVIGTGKKITLECSQTMGHDKMYWYQQDPGMELHLIHYSYGVNSTEKGDLSSESTVSRIRTEHFPLTLESARPSHTSQYLCASSEKGTVSQVAFFGQGTRLTVV.

V gene TRBV10-3 combines with J gene TRBJ1-3; 7 positions match TRBD1. This CDR3 has 17 amino acids. Germline CDR1 is ENHRY and CDR2 is SYGVKD. V trimming: 6 bases; J trimming: 2 bases; junction bases outside the gene matches: 13. For the CDR3, the DNA is TGTGCCATCAGCACTAAGCCGGGGACAGAGGCTGGAAACACCATATATTTT. Translating it yields CAISTKPGTEAGNTIYF.

The chain combines TRBV7-9 with TRBJ1-4; D remains unclear. This CDR3 spans 14 amino acids. Looked up from germline, CDR1 is SEHNR and CDR2 is FQNEAQ (reference sequence). Deletions cut 3 bases from V and 8 bases from J, with 13 bases between. This chain's CDR3 is CASSFYGSEEKLFF. In DNA form, the CDR3 reads TGTGCCAGCAGCTTTTACGGCAGTGAAGAAAAACTGTTTTTT.

The CDR3 region has the DNA TGTGCCAGCAGCCCACCGTGGGACAACCAAGAGACCCAGTACTTC. It translates to CASSPPWDNQETQYF. The rearrangement joins TRBV11-3 to TRBJ2-5, with D perhaps matching TRBD1 (6 bases). Trimming left V 5 bases short and J 0 bases short, with 13 bases between. CDR3 length equals 15 residues. Germline V gives CDR1 SGHNT, CDR2 YENEEA.

The rearrangement joins TRBV24-1 to TRBJ1-1; D remains ambiguous. The CDR3 extends over 13 amino acids. V was trimmed by 0 bases and J by 3 bases, leaving 4 bases between them. Per the germline V gene, CDR1 is KGHDR and CDR2 is SFDVKD. The CDR3 DNA reads TGTGCCACCAGTGATTTGGGGGACACTGAAGCTTTCTTT. Its protein is CATSDLGDTEAFF.

This sequence joins TRBV5-1 and TRBJ1-3; no reliable D call. The germline V gene has CDR1 SGHRS and CDR2 YFSETQ. Trimming left V 0 bases short and J 3 bases short, with 10 bases between. This CDR3 has 15 residues. CDR3 in amino acids: CASSLDRGGGNTIYF. The CDR3 DNA reads as TGCGCCAGCAGCTTGGACCGAGGAGGTGGAAACACCATATATTTT.

The chain recombines TRBV28 with TRBJ2-1; D perhaps matches TRBD1 (5 bases). Trimming cost V 4 bases and J 2 bases, with 15 bases left between them. Germline values: CDR1 MDHEN, CDR2 SYDVKM. This CDR3 region has 16 residues. The DNA for the CDR3 is TGTGCCAGCAGTTCCTTAGCAGGGCCTACCTACAATGAGCAGTTCTTC. As protein: CASSSLAGPTYNEQFF.

This clone was recorded only once. The V and J genes are TRBV7-9 and TRBJ1-1; TRBD1 might be the D (5 bases). Germline V gives CDR1 SEHNR, CDR2 FQNEAQ (reference sequence). This CDR3 has 14 residues. V was clipped by 3 bases and J by 0 bases, with 8 bases between them. The CDR3 nucleotides read TGTGCCAGCAGCTTTCGGACAATGAACACTGAAGCTTTCTTT. Amino acid sequence: CASSFRTMNTEAFF.

The J gene is TRBJ2-7, the V gene TRBV4-3, with 7 bases identical to TRBD2. The ends lost 0 bases at V and 2 bases at J; junction bases unmatched: 7. The germline CDR1 and CDR2 sequences are LGHNA and YSLEER. The CDR3 totals 16 residues. The CDR3 protein is CASSQDRRGSAYEQYF. Written as DNA, the CDR3 is TGCGCCAGCAGCCAAGATCGGCGGGGGTCAGCCTACGAGCAGTACTTC.

This chain joins TRBV4-3 and TRBJ1-6; D not resolved. CDR3 size: 16 residues. CDR1 and CDR2 from the germline V gene are LGHNA and YSLEER. Trimming took off 1 base at V and 11 bases at J, with 18 bases between the two ends. Here the CDR3 DNA reads TGCGCCAGCAGCCAAGGTAGCGGGAACGGGATTCCACCCCTCCACTTT. This sequence encodes CASSQGSGNGIPPLHF.

This clone appeared a few times. This chain connects TRBV5-1 to TRBJ2-3; D is ambiguous. From germline, CDR1 is SGHRS and CDR2 YFSETQ. The CDR3 extends over 15 amino acids. V was shortened by 4 bases and J by 5 bases, with 17 bases between the two germline ends. CDR3 region: CASSPTRVGIDTQYF. CDR3 DNA sequence: TGCGCCAGCAGCCCAACCCGCGTGGGGATAGATACGCAGTATTTT.

This chain joins TRBV12-3 or TRBV12-4 and TRBJ1-1, with unresolved D. The CDR3 runs 13 residues. Trimming pared 3 bases from V and 0 bases from J, leaving 5 bases between. The CDR3 region is CASSFQLNTEAFF. The CDR3 region has the DNA TGTGCCAGCAGTTTCCAGCTGAACACTGAAGCTTTCTTT.

The CDR3 sequence is CASGNDRGGGYTF. In DNA, the CDR3 is TGTGCCAGTGGTAATGACAGGGGAGGAGGCTACACCTTC. This chain uses TRBV27 with TRBJ1-2; the match to TRBD1 covers 8 bases. The CDR3 runs 13 residues. Germline V gene lookup returns CDR1 MNHEY and CDR2 SMNVEV (reference sequence). Trimming at V came to 9 bases and at J to 8 bases, leaving 11 bases not matched to a gene.

J is TRBJ1-6 and V is TRBV5-6; 8 nucleotides match TRBD1. In germline, CDR1 is SGHDT, CDR2 YYEEEE. V was pared by 4 bases and J by 6 bases, with 9 bases of the junction left unmatched. The length of the CDR3 is 16 residues. The CDR3: CASSGGTGFTNSPLHF. In DNA, the CDR3 is TGTGCCAGCAGCGGGGGGACAGGCTTTACTAATTCACCCCTCCACTTT.

This chain links TRBV10-3 with TRBJ1-1; D is perhaps TRBD1 (6 bases). Germline loops: CDR1 ENHRY, CDR2 SYGVKD. V was shortened by 1 base and J by 0 bases, with 18 bases between the two germline ends. This CDR3 is 18 amino acids long. As DNA, the CDR3 is TGTGCCATCAGTGAGTGGGGGCCTCGGCTCCACTTGAACACTGAAGCTTTCTTT. Translated: CAISEWGPRLHLNTEAFF.

The gene calls are TRBV7-9 and TRBJ1-4, with D unclear. CDR3 length: 13 amino acids. Germline V gene data show CDR1 as SEHNR and CDR2 as FQNEAQ (reference sequence). V gave up 1 base and J gave up 4 bases, with 4 bases separating them. The CDR3 nucleotides are TGTGCCAGCAGCTTAGAATATAATGAAAAACTGTTTTTT. Its protein product is CASSLEYNEKLFF.

The chain couples TRBV6-2 or TRBV6-3 to TRBJ1-2; TRBD1 matches 9 bases. The length of the CDR3 is 16 residues. J lost 2 bases, V lost 2 bases, and 6 bases had no gene match. The germline V gene encodes CDR1 MNHEY and CDR2 SVGEGT. CDR3 in DNA: TGTGCCAGCAGTTACCCCTGGACAGGGGAGAACTATGGCTACACCTTC. It codes for CASSYPWTGENYGYTF.

This chain links TRBV27 with TRBJ2-4; possible D gene TRBD2, 6 bases. Germline CDR1 reads MNHEY; CDR2 reads SMNVEV (reference sequence). CDR3 size: 14 residues. V gave up 2 bases and J gave up 2 bases, with 7 bases separating them. CDR3 in amino acids: CASSLRGTKNIQYF. The CDR3 DNA reads as TGTGCCAGCAGTTTACGGGGGACCAAAAACATTCAGTACTTC.

This clone was detected once. The V and J genes are TRBV9 and TRBJ2-2; 11 nucleotides line up with TRBD1. Germline V gene data show CDR1 as SGDLS and CDR2 as YYNGEE. The CDR3 has 18 residues. The ends lost 3 bases at V and 7 bases at J; junction bases unmatched: 14. The CDR3 bases are TGTGCCAGCAGCGCCGGACAGGGGGCCTTGCTAACTATCGGGGAGCTGTTTTTT. It translates to CASSAGQGALLTIGELFF.

V is TRBV11-2 and J is TRBJ1-2, with no clear D. CDR1 and CDR2 (germline): SGHAT, FQNNGV. This CDR3 is built from 11 residues. The ends were cut back, 5 bases at V and 4 bases at J, with 5 bases in the middle. In DNA, the CDR3 is TGTGCCAGCAGCCCTTCCTATGGCTACACCTTC. This translates into CASSPSYGYTF.

The rearrangement links TRBV27 to TRBJ1-1; D remains unclear. The V end was cut by 6 bases, the J end by 0 bases, with 8 bases between. In germline, CDR1 is MNHEY, CDR2 SMNVEV (reference sequence). The CDR3 is made up of 13 amino acids. The CDR3 sequence is CASSPIMNTEAFF. CDR3 sequence (DNA): TGTGCCAGCAGCCCTATTATGAACACTGAAGCTTTCTTT.